Listed below are T cell receptor beta chains from one sample, sequenced in a study of blood T cell repertoires in COVID-19. The repertoire was sequenced with immunoSEQ multiplex PCR; TCRdb's copy has only in-frame clones and lacks some. The sample consists of 75,000 to 85,000 clones, approximately 89% of them appearing once. Sequencing was performed on peripheral blood. These receptors came from a man over 45 with active COVID-19. Each CDR3 is given with its conserved first and last residue. Fields, in order: D gene, clone size, J gene, V gene, CDR3 DNA, CDR3 protein. A D gene is named only where the DNA matches it firmly. Some rows have no size entry. The others give once, few or many, or a class for an expanded clone.

d_call: NA; clone_size: NA; j_call: TRBJ2-7; v_call: TRBV2; cdr3_nt: TGTGCCAGCAGCCGCGACAGGCCTCCTACCGAGCAGTACTTC; cdr3_aa: CASSRDRPPTEQYF
d_call: NA; clone_size: NA; j_call: TRBJ1-1; v_call: TRBV25-1; cdr3_nt: TGTGCCAGCGGAGCCCAAACAGGGCTGAACACTGAAGCTTTCTTT; cdr3_aa: CASGAQTGLNTEAFF
d_call: TRBD1; clone_size: NA; j_call: TRBJ1-4; v_call: TRBV20-1; cdr3_nt: TGCAGTGCTAGTGAGGACAGGGGAAATACGGGGGGAGAAAAACTGTTTTTT; cdr3_aa: CSASEDRGNTGGEKLFF
d_call: NA; clone_size: NA; j_call: TRBJ2-5; v_call: TRBV5-1; cdr3_nt: TGCGCCAGCAGCTTAGAGGAGACCCAGTACTTC; cdr3_aa: CASSLEETQYF
d_call: TRBD2; clone_size: NA; j_call: TRBJ2-3; v_call: TRBV18; cdr3_nt: TGTGCCAGCTCACCTGGACTAGCGGGAGCAGCAGATACGCAGTATTTT; cdr3_aa: CASSPGLAGAADTQYF
d_call: NA; clone_size: NA; j_call: TRBJ2-2; v_call: TRBV6-1; cdr3_nt: TGTGCCAGCAGTGAAAGGGAGTTGGGCACCGGGGAGCTGTTTTTT; cdr3_aa: CASSERELGTGELFF
d_call: NA; clone_size: NA; j_call: TRBJ2-3; v_call: TRBV7-7; cdr3_nt: TGTGCTAGCAGCTTAGGGGCCAGTAAAGCACCACTCACAGATACGCAGTATTTT; cdr3_aa: CASSLGASKAPLTDTQYF
d_call: NA; clone_size: NA; j_call: TRBJ2-2; v_call: TRBV5-1; cdr3_nt: TGCGCCAGCAGCTTTAGTCCGCAGGGCACCGGGGAGCTGTTTTTT; cdr3_aa: CASSFSPQGTGELFF
d_call: NA; clone_size: once; j_call: TRBJ1-4; v_call: TRBV23-1; cdr3_nt: TGCGCCAGCAGTCAATACGGGACAGAAAAACTGTTTTTT; cdr3_aa: CASSQYGTEKLFF
d_call: TRBD1; clone_size: NA; j_call: TRBJ2-4; v_call: TRBV6-5; cdr3_nt: TGTGCCAGCAGCCCCGGACAGGGGGTCAACATTCAGTACTTC; cdr3_aa: CASSPGQGVNIQYF
d_call: NA; clone_size: once; j_call: TRBJ1-2; v_call: TRBV28; cdr3_nt: TGTGCCAGCAGTTTGAAAGTAGTCTATGGCTACACCTTC; cdr3_aa: CASSLKVVYGYTF
d_call: NA; clone_size: NA; j_call: TRBJ1-2; v_call: TRBV6-2/TRBV6-3; cdr3_nt: TGTGCCAGCAGTCCCCGAGGAGGGAGGATCTATGGCTACACCTTC; cdr3_aa: CASSPRGGRIYGYTF
d_call: NA; clone_size: NA; j_call: TRBJ1-2; v_call: TRBV9; cdr3_nt: TGTGCCAGCAGCGTAGAGGGGGGGAATGGCTACACCTTC; cdr3_aa: CASSVEGGNGYTF
d_call: NA; clone_size: NA; j_call: TRBJ2-3; v_call: TRBV14; cdr3_nt: TGTGCCAGCAGCCCAATCAGCACAGATACGCAGTATTTT; cdr3_aa: CASSPISTDTQYF
d_call: TRBD2; clone_size: NA; j_call: TRBJ2-1; v_call: TRBV28; cdr3_nt: TGTGCCAGCATTAGCGGGAGTGTTGAGAATGAGCAGTTCTTC; cdr3_aa: CASISGSVENEQFF
d_call: TRBD1; clone_size: NA; j_call: TRBJ2-7; v_call: TRBV28; cdr3_nt: TGTGCCAGCACCCTGAGGACAGGGACCTACGAGCAGTACTTC; cdr3_aa: CASTLRTGTYEQYF
d_call: NA; clone_size: NA; j_call: TRBJ2-7; v_call: TRBV2; cdr3_nt: TGTGCCAGCTCTGGCAACGCCAAAATCCCCTACGAGCAGTACTTC; cdr3_aa: CASSGNAKIPYEQYF
d_call: TRBD1; clone_size: NA; j_call: TRBJ2-2; v_call: TRBV4-1; cdr3_nt: TGCGCCAGCAGCCAAGAAAAGGGGGCCACCGGGGAGCTGTTTTTT; cdr3_aa: CASSQEKGATGELFF
d_call: TRBD2; clone_size: NA; j_call: TRBJ2-3; v_call: TRBV30; cdr3_nt: TGTGCCTGGAGTGTAACCCCCACTAGCGGGGGTACAGATACGCAGTATTTT; cdr3_aa: CAWSVTPTSGGTDTQYF
d_call: TRBD1; clone_size: NA; j_call: TRBJ2-7; v_call: TRBV10-2; cdr3_nt: TGCGCCAGCAGTGAGGCCGGACAGGCAGCTTGGGAGCAGTACTTC; cdr3_aa: CASSEAGQAAWEQYF
d_call: TRBD2; clone_size: NA; j_call: TRBJ2-5; v_call: TRBV18; cdr3_nt: TGTGCCAGCACCGGACTAGCGGGAGGAGAGACCCAGTACTTC; cdr3_aa: CASTGLAGGETQYF
d_call: TRBD1; clone_size: NA; j_call: TRBJ1-5; v_call: TRBV7-4; cdr3_nt: TGTGCCAGCAGCGGGGACAGGGTCAATCAGCCCCAGCATTTT; cdr3_aa: CASSGDRVNQPQHF
d_call: TRBD1; clone_size: NA; j_call: TRBJ2-1; v_call: TRBV30; cdr3_nt: TGTGCCGGGACAGGGGGCAATGAGCAGTTCTTC; cdr3_aa: CAGTGGNEQFF
d_call: TRBD2; clone_size: NA; j_call: TRBJ2-1; v_call: TRBV7-2; cdr3_nt: TGTGCCAGCAGCCTCCCACTAGCGGAAGCCTACAATGAGCAGTTCTTC; cdr3_aa: CASSLPLAEAYNEQFF
d_call: NA; clone_size: once; j_call: TRBJ2-5; v_call: TRBV4-2; cdr3_nt: TGTGCCAGCAGCCAAGATGGACAGCTACAAGAGACCCAGTACTTC; cdr3_aa: CASSQDGQLQETQYF
d_call: NA; clone_size: NA; j_call: TRBJ1-2; v_call: TRBV7-2; cdr3_nt: TGTGCCAGCAGCTTTAACAGCGGGGCCTATGGCTACACCTTC; cdr3_aa: CASSFNSGAYGYTF
d_call: NA; clone_size: NA; j_call: TRBJ2-3; v_call: TRBV20-1; cdr3_nt: TGCAGTGCTAGAAAGGGGGATACGCAGTATTTT; cdr3_aa: CSARKGDTQYF
d_call: NA; clone_size: NA; j_call: TRBJ1-1; v_call: TRBV7-2; cdr3_nt: TGTGCCAGCAGCAAAGTAGGGGTCTCTATGAACACTGAAGCTTTCTTT; cdr3_aa: CASSKVGVSMNTEAFF
d_call: NA; clone_size: once; j_call: TRBJ1-1; v_call: TRBV3-1/TRBV3-2; cdr3_nt: TGTGCCAGCAGCCGCCCCCCGGTGAACACTGAAGCTTTCTTT; cdr3_aa: CASSRPPVNTEAFF
d_call: TRBD2; clone_size: NA; j_call: TRBJ2-3; v_call: TRBV29-1; cdr3_nt: TGCAGCGTTGAAGAGCGGGGGGAGGACGACTATACGCAGTATTTT; cdr3_aa: CSVEERGEDDYTQYF
d_call: TRBD1; clone_size: NA; j_call: TRBJ1-2; v_call: TRBV5-6; cdr3_nt: TGTGCCAGCAGCTACCGGGACAGACCCAGTCGCTACACCTTC; cdr3_aa: CASSYRDRPSRYTF
d_call: TRBD1; clone_size: NA; j_call: TRBJ1-2; v_call: TRBV12-3/TRBV12-4; cdr3_nt: TGTGCCACTAGGGGGCAGCCCCGCGGCTACACCTTC; cdr3_aa: CATRGQPRGYTF
d_call: NA; clone_size: once; j_call: TRBJ2-3; v_call: TRBV11-3; cdr3_nt: TGTGCCAGCAGCTTAGTCGGGGAAGATGCAGATACGCAGTATTTT; cdr3_aa: CASSLVGEDADTQYF
d_call: TRBD1; clone_size: NA; j_call: TRBJ2-3; v_call: TRBV6-6; cdr3_nt: TGTGCCAGCAATCGGGACAGGAGCACAGATACGCAGTATTTT; cdr3_aa: CASNRDRSTDTQYF
d_call: TRBD2; clone_size: NA; j_call: TRBJ2-7; v_call: TRBV9; cdr3_nt: TGTGCCAGCAGCCCTCAGGCCGCAGCGGGAGTTTCCGAGCAGTACTTC; cdr3_aa: CASSPQAAAGVSEQYF
d_call: NA; clone_size: NA; j_call: TRBJ2-1; v_call: TRBV5-4; cdr3_nt: TGTGCCAGCAGCTTTCCGACTACAAACAATGAGCAGTTCTTC; cdr3_aa: CASSFPTTNNEQFF
d_call: TRBD2; clone_size: NA; j_call: TRBJ2-5; v_call: TRBV4-3; cdr3_nt: TGCGCCAGCAGCCAGTGGGGACTAGCGGGGGGAGAGACCCAGTACTTC; cdr3_aa: CASSQWGLAGGETQYF
d_call: NA; clone_size: NA; j_call: TRBJ1-2; v_call: TRBV9; cdr3_nt: TGTGCCAGCAGCGTAACAGGGAGGGATGGCTATGGCTACACCTTC; cdr3_aa: CASSVTGRDGYGYTF
d_call: NA; clone_size: once; j_call: TRBJ1-1; v_call: TRBV18; cdr3_nt: TGTGCCAGCTCACCCTACGGGTCTGAAGCTTTCTTT; cdr3_aa: CASSPYGSEAFF
d_call: NA; clone_size: NA; j_call: TRBJ1-2; v_call: TRBV3-1/TRBV3-2; cdr3_nt: TGTGCCAGCAGCCAAAATTACCAGGGGTACTATGGCTACACCTTC; cdr3_aa: CASSQNYQGYYGYTF
d_call: NA; clone_size: few; j_call: TRBJ1-5; v_call: TRBV27; cdr3_nt: TGTGCCAGCACCACTTTCTTAGAGGGAGGTAATCAGCCCCAGCATTTT; cdr3_aa: CASTTFLEGGNQPQHF
d_call: TRBD2; clone_size: NA; j_call: TRBJ2-5; v_call: TRBV2; cdr3_nt: TGTGCCAGCAGCGCCGGCGGGGGGGCAAAAGAGACCCAGTACTTC; cdr3_aa: CASSAGGGAKETQYF
d_call: TRBD2; clone_size: NA; j_call: TRBJ2-2; v_call: TRBV5-1; cdr3_nt: TGCGCCAGCAGCTTGGCTGGGACTAGCGGGAGTCCCGGGGAGCTGTTTTTT; cdr3_aa: CASSLAGTSGSPGELFF
d_call: TRBD2; clone_size: NA; j_call: TRBJ2-5; v_call: TRBV5-4; cdr3_nt: TGTGCCAGCAGCTTTGATGGCACTAGCGGGACAACCGGGGAGACCCAGTACTTC; cdr3_aa: CASSFDGTSGTTGETQYF
d_call: NA; clone_size: NA; j_call: TRBJ1-1; v_call: TRBV9; cdr3_nt: TGTGCCAGCAGCGTAGGGCAGGGCGGGAACACTGAAGCTTTCTTT; cdr3_aa: CASSVGQGGNTEAFF
d_call: TRBD2; clone_size: NA; j_call: TRBJ2-3; v_call: TRBV24-1; cdr3_nt: TGTGCCACCAGTGACTGGCAGACTAGCGGGGGGGTGAATACGCAGTATTTT; cdr3_aa: CATSDWQTSGGVNTQYF
d_call: NA; clone_size: NA; j_call: TRBJ2-2; v_call: TRBV20-1; cdr3_nt: TGCAGTGCTAGTTCGGGGGAGACCGGGGAGCTGTTTTTT; cdr3_aa: CSASSGETGELFF
d_call: TRBD2; clone_size: NA; j_call: TRBJ2-2; v_call: TRBV4-3; cdr3_nt: TGCGCCAGCAGCCCCCCGGGGGGTCGTGGCACCGGGGAGCTGTTTTTT; cdr3_aa: CASSPPGGRGTGELFF
d_call: NA; clone_size: NA; j_call: TRBJ2-6; v_call: TRBV27; cdr3_nt: TGTGCCAGCAGTTTGCGCGAAGGGGCACGCTCTGGGGCCAACGTCCTGACTTTC; cdr3_aa: CASSLREGARSGANVLTF
d_call: NA; clone_size: NA; j_call: TRBJ1-4; v_call: TRBV12-3/TRBV12-4; cdr3_nt: TGTGCCAGCAGTAAACCCCGGGAAAAACTGTTTTTT; cdr3_aa: CASSKPREKLFF
d_call: NA; clone_size: NA; j_call: TRBJ1-1; v_call: TRBV19; cdr3_nt: TGTGCCAGTAGTACGGTTCGAAAAGCTACGAACACTGAAGCTTTCTTT; cdr3_aa: CASSTVRKATNTEAFF
d_call: NA; clone_size: once; j_call: TRBJ2-7; v_call: TRBV29-1; cdr3_nt: TGCAGCGTGGAATCGAATCCTCTTTCCGGCGAGCAGTACTTC; cdr3_aa: CSVESNPLSGEQYF
d_call: NA; clone_size: NA; j_call: TRBJ2-3; v_call: TRBV7-9; cdr3_nt: TGTGCCAGCAGCTTATCCCTCGACAGGACTAGCACAGATACGCAGTATTTT; cdr3_aa: CASSLSLDRTSTDTQYF